The clone carrying this T cell receptor beta chain was detected a few times. Its specificity is unknown. Germline V CDR1 and CDR2: LNHNV, YYDKDF (reference sequence). Between the trimmed V and J ends, which lost 1 base and 4 bases, there was a span of 13 bases. This CDR3 spans 15 amino acids. These data belong to a study of T-cell memory formation after mild COVID-19. Study-level background: Clusters were largely donor specific. Study-level points and caveats: Cross-reactive memory appears to have joined, as suggested by some responding clones showing up in pre-infection memory.

Each CDR3 protein is one row after TCRdb ran MiXCR on the 5' RACE reads. The sample lists fewer than 400,000 distinct CDR3 sequences, around 13% occurring once. The clonotype originates from a man younger than 35 who had mild COVID-19 (a few samples of this study predate the infection). Cell type and time point are not known. The sequenced sample was PBMCs or a T cell subset sorted from them (not recorded which). The rearrangement joins TRBV15 to TRBJ1-1; D not certain. The CDR3 bases are TGTGCCACCAGCAGAGTTCGGCGGTTAATCACTGAAGCTTTCTTT. Its protein product is CATSRVRRLITEAFF.